The 32 T cell receptor beta chains presented below share a single source sample, sequenced in a study of cytomegalovirus exposure and HLA in healthy donors. 13 Jbeta primers and 60 Vbeta primers were used for the PCR. Assay: immunoSEQ multiplex PCR; the TCRdb copy retains only in-frame clones and omits some. The table includes fewer than 350,000 clones, approximately 90% detected once. The source material was PBMCs. The receptors come from a woman between 18 and 29 years old in good health and CMV-seronegative.

This chain uses TRBV15 with TRBJ1-4; 7 positions agree with TRBD1. Germline loops: CDR1 LNHNV, CDR2 YYDKDF (reference sequence). With V trimmed by 2 bases and J by 2 bases, 2 bases remained unmatched. The CDR3 covers 15 residues. The CDR3 coding sequence is TGTGCCACCAGCAGACAGACAGGGACTAATGAAAAACTGTTTTTT. Translating gives CATSRQTGTNEKLFF.

The rearrangement uses TRBV5-1 and TRBJ2-7, with 9 bases lining up with TRBD2. Germline lookup yields CDR1 SGHRS and CDR2 YFSETQ. The CDR3 totals 16 residues. V trimming: 4 bases; J trimming: 4 bases; junction bases outside the gene matches: 12. CDR3: CASSLMAGGGFYEQYF. Written as DNA, the CDR3 is TGCGCCAGCAGCCTCATGGCGGGGGGGGGCTTTTACGAGCAGTACTTC. Complete variable domain (other parts from reference TRBV5-1 and TRBJ2-7): KAGVTQTPRYLIKTRGQQVTLSCSPISGHRSVSWYQQTPGQGLQFLFEYFSETQRNKGNFPGRFSGRQFSNSRSEMNVSTLELGDSALYLCASSLMAGGGFYEQYFGPGTRLTVT.

The genes are TRBV27 and TRBJ2-2; D remains unclear. This CDR3 is 15 amino acids long. Trimming removed 0 bases from V and 0 bases from J, with 5 bases in between. Germline V gene sequence: CDR1 MNHEY, CDR2 SMNVEV (reference sequence). This CDR3 is CASSLSGPNTGELFF. The DNA for the CDR3 is TGTGCCAGCAGTTTATCGGGCCCGAACACCGGGGAGCTGTTTTTT.

The chain is built from TRBV7-6 and TRBJ1-1; possibly TRBD1 for D (6 bases). Trimming took off 4 bases at V and 0 bases at J, with 15 bases between the two ends. The CDR3 has 16 residues. Germline CDR1 SGHVS, CDR2 FNYEAQ. The CDR3: CASSSYSGQMNTEAFF. The CDR3 region has the DNA TGTGCCAGCAGCTCCTATTCCGGACAGATGAACACTGAAGCTTTCTTT.

The chain uses TRBV11-2 and TRBJ2-5; D is unclear. The CDR3 length is 13 residues. Trimming left V 5 bases short and J 2 bases short, with 9 bases between. Germline V gene sequence: CDR1 SGHAT, CDR2 FQNNGV. CDR3 sequence reads: CASSPFLQETQYF. In nucleotides, the CDR3 is TGTGCCAGCAGCCCCTTTTTACAAGAGACCCAGTACTTC.

V gene TRBV5-1 combines with J gene TRBJ2-1, with TRBD2 identical over 8 bases. Trimming took 4 bases from V and 8 from J; bases not matched to a gene: 14. CDR1 is SGHRS, CDR2 YFSETQ, per germline. The CDR3 runs 16 residues. CDR3 residues: CASSPGGAGKVDEQFF. CDR3 in DNA: TGCGCCAGCAGCCCGGGGGGGGCAGGGAAGGTCGATGAGCAGTTCTTC.

The chain links TRBV30 to TRBJ1-4, with a weak D call TRBD1 (5 bases). The CDR3 totals 13 residues. Germline loops: CDR1 GTSNPN, CDR2 SVGIG (reference sequence). The ends were cut back, 3 bases at V and 10 bases at J, with 15 bases in the middle. CDR3 coding DNA: TGTGCCTGGAGCGCCGGGGGTGGGGGAAAACTGTTTTTT. This codes for CAWSAGGGGKLFF.

The CDR3 protein is CASSLAGRNTGELFF. CDR3 nucleotide sequence: TGTGCCAGCAGTCTAGCGGGGAGAAACACCGGGGAGCTGTTTTTT. V usage is TRBV2 and J usage is TRBJ2-2, with TRBD2 matching 9 bases. J was trimmed by 2 bases and V by 5 bases; bases with no gene match: 3. CDR1 and CDR2 from the germline V gene are SNHLY and FYNNEI. There are 15 residues in the CDR3.

V is TRBV12-5 and J is TRBJ2-7; 8 bases are shared with TRBD1. V was pared by 5 bases and J by 0 bases, with 6 bases of the junction left unmatched. CDR3 length: 15 amino acids. Germline CDR1 LGHNT, CDR2 FRNRAP. CDR3 nucleotide sequence: TGTGCTAGTGGTCCCACAGGGGGTTTCTCCTACGAGCAGTACTTC. It codes for CASGPTGGFSYEQYF.

The genes are TRBV5-1 and TRBJ1-3; D possibly corresponds to TRBD1 (5 bases). CDR1 is SGHRS and CDR2 is YFSETQ in the germline V gene. Trimming left V 1 base short and J 4 bases short, with 6 bases between. CDR3 length equals 13 residues. The CDR3 DNA sequence: TGCGCCAGCAGCTTGACAGGAGGAAACACCATATATTTT. This sequence encodes CASSLTGGNTIYF.

With regard to this clone: Germline and junction disagree at one end, which may indicate a read error. The same CDR3 arises from other DNA sequences in this sample as well. The CDR3 bases are TGTGCCAGCAGTTTTTTAACAGATATCAAGGATTCCCCCCTCCACTTT. Its protein is CASSFLTDIKDSPLHF. V gene TRBV27 combines with J gene TRBJ1-6; the D is unclear. Germline V CDR1 and CDR2: MNHEY, SMNVEV (reference sequence). The CDR3 runs to 16 residues.

This clone showed up just a few times. This chain links TRBV9 with TRBJ2-7; TRBD1 might be the D (6 bases). V dropped 4 bases and J dropped 3 bases, with 11 bases sitting between them. CDR3 length: 13 residues. Germline CDR1 and CDR2: SGDLS and YYNGEE. The CDR3 is CASSSGTYYEQYF. DNA for the CDR3: TGTGCCAGCAGCTCCGGGACATACTACGAGCAGTACTTC.

The chain combines TRBV6-1 with TRBJ2-1; 8 nucleotides align to TRBD2. The CDR3 has 15 residues. After removal of 5 bases from V and 4 bases from J, the junction contained 7 bases not matched to a gene. Germline lookup yields CDR1 MNHNS and CDR2 SASEGT. The CDR3 DNA reads TGTGCCAGCAGTATCGGTAGCGGGGTGTACAATGAGCAGTTCTTC. Translation: CASSIGSGVYNEQFF.

DNA for the CDR3: TGTGCCAGCTCAGCCACAGGAGTCTCTGGAAACACCATATATTTT. Its translation is CASSATGVSGNTIYF. The rearrangement joins TRBV18 to TRBJ1-3; a weak D match, TRBD1 (5 bases). The germline V gene encodes CDR1 KGHSH and CDR2 LQKENI. V lost 5 bases, J lost 0 bases, and 11 bases lay in between. The CDR3 spans 15 residues.

The rearrangement uses TRBV25-1 and TRBJ2-7; TRBD2 agrees at 7 bases. The V segment lost 5 bases and the J segment 0 bases; nucleotides outside the gene matches: 10. The CDR3 runs to 16 residues. Germline CDR1 and CDR2: MGHDK and SYGVNS. CDR3 in DNA: TGTGCCAGCAGTCGAACTCGGGGGGATTACTCCTACGAGCAGTACTTC. The encoded protein is CASSRTRGDYSYEQYF.

This clone was seen just once. This chain links TRBV2 with TRBJ1-2, with D possibly TRBD1 on 6 matching bases. From germline, CDR1 is SNHLY and CDR2 FYNNEI. CDR3 length equals 15 residues. The V and J ends lost 6 bases and 5 bases respectively, with 19 bases between them. CDR3 DNA: TGTGCCAGCAGCGACTCCCCAGGGGCAAGATATGGCTACACCTTC. Protein: CASSDSPGARYGYTF. The variable domain in full, with the rest retrieved from reference TRBV2 and TRBJ1-2, is EPEVTQTPSHQVTQMGQEVILRCVPISNHLYFYWYRQILGQKVEFLVSFYNNEISEKSEIFDDQFSVERPDGSNFTLKIRSTKLEDSAMYFCASSDSPGARYGYTFGSGTRLTVV.

The chain links TRBV25-1 to TRBJ1-6; TRBD1 matches at 7 bases. Germline-derived CDR1 and CDR2 are MGHDK and SYGVNS. The CDR3 length is 15 residues. The J segment lost 7 bases and the V segment lost 6 bases, leaving 9 bases of the junction unmatched. The CDR3 spells CASRADRVENSPLHF. Written as DNA, the CDR3 is TGTGCCAGCAGAGCAGACAGGGTGGAAAATTCACCCCTCCACTTT.

The chain uses TRBV5-1 and TRBJ1-1, with 7 nucleotides matching TRBD1. V shed 4 bases, J shed 6 bases, and the junction held 6 bases outside the gene matches. The CDR3 runs to 13 residues. Germline V lookup: CDR1 SGHRS, CDR2 YFSETQ. The CDR3 sequence is CASSPLTGPEAFF. CDR3 coding DNA: TGCGCCAGCAGCCCCTTGACAGGGCCTGAAGCTTTCTTT. Filled out from reference TRBV5-1 and TRBJ1-1, the complete variable domain reads KAGVTQTPRYLIKTRGQQVTLSCSPISGHRSVSWYQQTPGQGLQFLFEYFSETQRNKGNFPGRFSGRQFSNSRSEMNVSTLELGDSALYLCASSPLTGPEAFFGQGTRLTVV.

J is TRBJ1-3 and V is TRBV7-6, with 9 positions matching TRBD1. V was pared by 7 bases and J by 6 bases, with 7 bases of the junction left unmatched. CDR3 length: 14 residues. Germline V gene sequence: CDR1 SGHVS, CDR2 FNYEAQ. CDR3: CASTWDRDANTIYF. Here the CDR3 DNA reads TGTGCCAGCACCTGGGACAGGGACGCAAACACCATATATTTT.

The chain combines TRBV10-3 with TRBJ2-2; tentatively, D is TRBD1 (6 bases). This CDR3 region has 16 residues. The germline V gene encodes CDR1 ENHRY and CDR2 SYGVKD. Trimming took 6 bases from V and 4 from J, leaving 18 bases between them. The CDR3 sequence is CAISLLQGSGTGELFF. In DNA, the CDR3 is TGTGCCATCAGCCTTCTCCAGGGGTCGGGCACCGGGGAGCTGTTTTTT.

This clone has just one count. The chain employs TRBV20-1 and TRBJ2-1; TRBD2 might be the D (5 bases). Trimming removed 6 bases from V and 8 bases from J, with 11 bases in between. The CDR3 length is 11 residues. Germline values: CDR1 DFQATT, CDR2 SNEGSKA (reference sequence). CDR3 amino acids: CSAGQEDEQFF. The CDR3 nucleotides are TGCAGTGCGGGCCAGGAGGATGAGCAGTTCTTC.

This clone was seen a single time. Compared with germline, one end of the junction differs, possibly owing to a read error. V gene TRBV7-9 combines with J gene TRBJ2-5, with 8 bases aligning to TRBD1. Gene TRBJ2-7 matches the end of the DNA better, so the J call may be wrong. Germline-derived CDR1 and CDR2 are SEHNR and FQNEAQ (reference sequence). The length of the CDR3 is 16 residues. The CDR3 coding sequence is TGTTCCAGCAGCCCGAGCCCTGGACAGGGTGCGTACGAGCAGTACTTC. Amino acid sequence: CSSSPSPGQGAYEQYF.

This clone was observed a handful of times. This sequence joins TRBV2 and TRBJ2-2, with D perhaps matching TRBD1 (7 bases). Germline V gene sequence: CDR1 SNHLY, CDR2 FYNNEI. The CDR3 sequence is 14 residues long. The germline V and J ends were trimmed by 4 bases and 7 bases, with 13 bases remaining between them. The CDR3 loop is CASSGRGPDGELFF. The CDR3 bases are TGTGCCAGCAGTGGGAGGGGGCCGGACGGGGAGCTGTTTTTT.

The J gene is TRBJ2-3, the V gene TRBV7-3; D is possibly TRBD2 (6 bases). Germline V gene data show CDR1 as SGHTA and CDR2 as FQGTGA. V lost 6 bases, J lost 2 bases, and 9 bases lay in between. The CDR3 has 13 residues. As DNA, the CDR3 is TGTGCCAGCAGGGCGGGGCACACAGATACGCAGTATTTT. Its translation: CASRAGHTDTQYF.

The count of this clone is one. The chain combines TRBV7-9 with TRBJ2-5, with D unclear. Germline CDR1 SEHNR, CDR2 FQNEAQ (reference sequence). This CDR3 is 13 amino acids long. The V end lost 4 bases, the J end lost 5 bases, and 11 bases lay between the germline ends. CDR3 residues: CASSSESGETQYF. CDR3 DNA: TGTGCCAGCAGCTCCGAAAGTGGCGAGACCCAGTACTTC.

Comments on this clone: Other DNA sequences of this sample code for an identical CDR3. The CDR3 region is CASSLASGGAGNIQYF. CDR3 coding DNA: TGTGCCAGCAGCCTCGCAAGCGGGGGGGCGGGAAACATTCAGTACTTC. The rearrangement uses TRBV7-3 and TRBJ2-4, with 10 positions matching TRBD2. CDR1 is SGHTA, CDR2 FQGTGA, per germline. J gave up 6 bases and V 5 bases, and 10 bases lay outside the gene matches. This CDR3 is built from 16 residues.

A single count supports this clone. This sequence joins TRBV11-2 and TRBJ2-5; the D gene is possibly TRBD1 (6 bases). The CDR3 is made up of 19 amino acids. With 0 bases removed from V and 2 bases from J, the gap between germline ends came to 22 bases. Per germline, CDR1 SGHAT and CDR2 FQNNGV. CDR3 loop: CASSLDLRQQGVRQETQYF. The DNA for the CDR3 is TGTGCCAGCAGCTTAGATCTAAGGCAACAGGGAGTGAGGCAAGAGACCCAGTACTTC.

The chain employs TRBV5-1 and TRBJ2-3; D may be TRBD2 (5 bases). This CDR3 is built from 14 residues. Germline V lookup: CDR1 SGHRS, CDR2 YFSETQ. The ends were cut back, 0 bases at V and 6 bases at J, with 11 bases in the middle. CDR3 sequence (DNA): TGCGCCAGCAGCTTGGGGGGAGCCGGCGATACGCAGTATTTT. Residues: CASSLGGAGDTQYF.

The sample holds one count of this clone. The chain uses TRBV12-5 and TRBJ1-1; no clear D. The CDR3 is 13 residues long. The V and J ends lost 7 bases and 0 bases respectively, with 9 bases between them. In germline, CDR1 is LGHNT, CDR2 FRNRAP. CDR3 sequence (DNA): TGTGCTAGTGCCCAGGAGGTGAACACTGAAGCTTTCTTT. Translated: CASAQEVNTEAFF. The variable domain in full, with the rest retrieved from reference TRBV12-5 and TRBJ1-1, is DARVTQTPRHKVTEMGQEVTMRCQPILGHNTVFWYRQTMMQGLELLAYFRNRAPLDDSGMPKDRFSAEMPDATLATLKIQPSEPRDSAVYFCASAQEVNTEAFFGQGTRLTVV.

The V call is TRBV11-2, the J call TRBJ2-1; TRBD2 agrees at 9 bases. The CDR3 has 16 residues. Losses at the gene ends were 5 bases for V and 8 bases for J; bases not matched to a gene: 13. Germline V gene data show CDR1 as SGHAT and CDR2 as FQNNGV. In DNA, the CDR3 is TGTGCCAGCAGCCAGGTTCTAGGACTAGCGATCGATGAGCAGTTCTTC. Its protein is CASSQVLGLAIDEQFF.

This chain connects TRBV5-4 to TRBJ1-2; 9 positions match TRBD1. J was trimmed by 4 bases and V by 4 bases; bases with no gene match: 8. Germline CDR1 SGHNT, CDR2 YYREEE (reference sequence). The CDR3 runs to 15 residues. The CDR3 region is CASSQDRGLFYGYTF. CDR3 coding DNA: TGTGCCAGCAGCCAAGACAGGGGGTTATTCTATGGCTACACCTTC.

The chain uses TRBV6-1 and TRBJ1-3; no clear D gene. Germline CDR1 reads MNHNS; CDR2 reads SASEGT. This CDR3 contains 15 residues. V was shortened by 4 bases and J by 2 bases, with 12 bases between the two germline ends. For the CDR3, the DNA is TGTGCCAGCAGTGGACGGGGATATCCTGGAAACACCATATATTTT. As protein: CASSGRGYPGNTIYF.